This is a list of T cell receptor beta chains from one sample in a study of spatial heterogeneity in lung cancer. TCRdb reanalysed the 5' RACE reads using MiXCR and keeps one entry per CDR3 protein. The sample lists 40,000 to 45,000 distinct CDR3 sequences, 22% occurring once. The sequencing here drew on PBMCs, taken at follow-up. The receptor set was obtained from a female donor with early-stage non-small cell lung cancer. Both conserved end residues are part of each CDR3. Fields, in order: clone size, J gene, V gene, D gene, CDR3 DNA, CDR3 protein. D genes are given only for firm matches. A row's size may be missing; if present it is once, few, many or a size class.

size: few
J: TRBJ2-7
V: TRBV30
D: NA
DNA: TGTGCCTGGTCCAGGACTCCGACCTACGAGCAGTACTTC
CDR3: CAWSRTPTYEQYF

size: NA
J: TRBJ2-5
V: TRBV29-1
D: NA
DNA: TGCAGCTCTACTAGGGACCGAGAGACCCAGTACTTC
CDR3: CSSTRDRETQYF

size: NA
J: TRBJ2-7
V: TRBV7-9
D: NA
DNA: TGTGCCAGCAGCATTTCAGCCTCCTACGAGCAGTACTTC
CDR3: CASSISASYEQYF

size: NA
J: TRBJ2-3
V: TRBV20-1
D: TRBD2
DNA: TGCAGTGCAATACTAGCGGCAAAACGACATACGCAGTATTTT
CDR3: CSAILAAKRHTQYF

size: few
J: TRBJ2-3
V: TRBV7-2
D: NA
DNA: TGTGCCAGCAGCCCCGGTGGACTAAGGGATACGCAGTATTTT
CDR3: CASSPGGLRDTQYF

size: many
J: TRBJ2-7
V: TRBV11-1
D: NA
DNA: TGTGCCAGCAGCAACACGCGGGGGCCCTACGAGCAGTACTTC
CDR3: CASSNTRGPYEQYF

size: NA
J: TRBJ2-2
V: TRBV29-1
D: NA
DNA: TGCAGCGTTGGGGAACTCCTTGGGACCGGGGAGCTGTTTTTT
CDR3: CSVGELLGTGELFF

size: many
J: TRBJ2-5
V: TRBV12-3/TRBV12-4
D: TRBD1
DNA: TGTGCCAGCGCCTCCTTGGGGGACAGCCAAGAGACCCAGTACTTC
CDR3: CASASLGDSQETQYF

size: few
J: TRBJ1-1
V: TRBV5-1
D: TRBD1
DNA: TGCGCCAGCAGCCCACAGGGACAGGGCACTGAAGCTTTCTTT
CDR3: CASSPQGQGTEAFF

size: NA
J: TRBJ1-1
V: TRBV29-1
D: NA
DNA: TGCAGCGGCGCGATGCGAGGGGAAGCTTTCTTT
CDR3: CSGAMRGEAFF

size: many
J: TRBJ1-1
V: TRBV10-2
D: NA
DNA: TGCGCCAGCAGTGAGGCTCCCCCAGGTCGACCGGTTATGAACACTGAAGCTTTCTTT
CDR3: CASSEAPPGRPVMNTEAFF

size: few
J: TRBJ2-7
V: TRBV12-3/TRBV12-4
D: TRBD2
DNA: TGTGCCAGCAGTAACGCGGGAGGGCTCTACGAGCAGTACTTC
CDR3: CASSNAGGLYEQYF

size: many
J: TRBJ2-2
V: TRBV9
D: NA
DNA: TGTGCCAGCAGCGTGCAGGGTAGTACCGGGGAGCTGTTTTTT
CDR3: CASSVQGSTGELFF

size: NA
J: TRBJ1-1
V: TRBV6-5
D: TRBD1
DNA: TGTGCCAGCACCTCAGACAGGGGAAGGTCTGCTTTCTTT
CDR3: CASTSDRGRSAFF

size: few
J: TRBJ1-1
V: TRBV7-8
D: NA
DNA: TGTGCCAGCACCGGCGAGGGGGGCCCAGGCACTGAAGCTTTCTTT
CDR3: CASTGEGGPGTEAFF

size: few
J: TRBJ2-2
V: TRBV5-1
D: NA
DNA: TGCGCCAGCAGCTTGGAACCAGGGCGCACCGGGGAGCTGTTTTTT
CDR3: CASSLEPGRTGELFF

size: few
J: TRBJ2-1
V: TRBV7-2
D: NA
DNA: TGTGCCAGCAGCTCAGTCCACTTCCTCGGGGAGCAGTTCTTC
CDR3: CASSSVHFLGEQFF

size: medium-sized
J: TRBJ2-1
V: TRBV20-1
D: TRBD2
DNA: TGCAGTGCTAAAAAACTAGCGGAGGGGGATGAGCAGTTCTTC
CDR3: CSAKKLAEGDEQFF

size: many
J: TRBJ1-1
V: TRBV7-2
D: NA
DNA: TGTGCCAGCAGCTTCAGTGGCGGTCGGCTTGTGAATGAAGCTTTCTTT
CDR3: CASSFSGGRLVNEAFF

size: many
J: TRBJ2-1
V: TRBV7-2
D: TRBD1
DNA: TGTGCCAGCAGCTTAGCAGGACAGGGGTGGGATGAGCAGTTCTTC
CDR3: CASSLAGQGWDEQFF

size: few
J: TRBJ1-5
V: TRBV6-5
D: NA
DNA: TGTGCCAGCAGTTACCGGGCGACTCAGCCCCAGCATTTT
CDR3: CASSYRATQPQHF

size: NA
J: TRBJ2-3
V: TRBV7-9
D: TRBD2
DNA: TGTGCCAGCAGCCGTGGACTAGCGGGAGATACGCAGTATTTT
CDR3: CASSRGLAGDTQYF

size: NA
J: TRBJ1-6
V: TRBV5-1
D: TRBD1
DNA: TGCGCCAGCAGCTTCCCGGACAGGGCGGACTCACCCCTCCACTTT
CDR3: CASSFPDRADSPLHF

size: once
J: TRBJ2-3
V: TRBV6-1
D: NA
DNA: TGTGCCAGCAGTGAGTCGGGGACAGATACGCAGTATTTT
CDR3: CASSESGTDTQYF

size: few
J: TRBJ2-1
V: TRBV7-2
D: NA
DNA: TGTGCCAGCAGCTTAGCGGGGGGGGCCCTTGAGCAGTTCTTC
CDR3: CASSLAGGALEQFF

size: NA
J: TRBJ1-1
V: TRBV9
D: NA
DNA: TGTGCCAGCAGCGTAATTGCTGCCGACACTGAAGCTTTCTTT
CDR3: CASSVIAADTEAFF

size: NA
J: TRBJ2-3
V: TRBV9
D: NA
DNA: TGTGCCAGCAGCGTAGTTGGGGAAGATACGCAGTATTTT
CDR3: CASSVVGEDTQYF

size: many
J: TRBJ2-3
V: TRBV7-2
D: NA
DNA: TGTGCCAGCAGCATTCTAGGGCTATTCACAGATACGCAGTATTTT
CDR3: CASSILGLFTDTQYF

size: few
J: TRBJ2-7
V: TRBV19
D: NA
DNA: TGTGCCAGTAGTAAAAGGACCGACACCTACGAGCAGTACTTC
CDR3: CASSKRTDTYEQYF

size: medium-sized
J: TRBJ1-5
V: TRBV4-1
D: TRBD1
DNA: TGCGCCAGCAGCCATACGTCTCCAGGGGGTCAGCCCCAGCATTTT
CDR3: CASSHTSPGGQPQHF

size: many
J: TRBJ1-6
V: TRBV30
D: NA
DNA: TGTGCCTGGAGTGTACTTGGCAGGAGTAATTCACCCCTCCACTTT
CDR3: CAWSVLGRSNSPLHF

size: few
J: TRBJ1-6
V: TRBV5-1
D: TRBD1
DNA: TGCGCCAGCAGCCCCAGGGGGCAGGGCTCCTATAATTCACCCCTCCACTTT
CDR3: CASSPRGQGSYNSPLHF

size: many
J: TRBJ1-3
V: TRBV19
D: NA
DNA: TGTGCCAGTAGTATCCAACAGCTTGGAAACACCATATATTTT
CDR3: CASSIQQLGNTIYF

size: few
J: TRBJ2-5
V: TRBV9
D: TRBD2
DNA: TGTGCCAGCAGCGAACTAGCGGGCCGAGAGACCCAGTACTTC
CDR3: CASSELAGRETQYF

size: NA
J: TRBJ2-1
V: TRBV3-1
D: NA
DNA: TGTGCCAGCAGCCGTGACTCCTACAATGAGCAGTTCTTC
CDR3: CASSRDSYNEQFF

size: NA
J: TRBJ2-1
V: TRBV7-8
D: NA
DNA: TGTGCCAGCAGCCCATTGGTGGAGACTAGCTACAATGAGCAGTTCTTC
CDR3: CASSPLVETSYNEQFF

size: many
J: TRBJ2-3
V: TRBV3-1
D: TRBD2
DNA: TGTGCCAGCAGCCAAAAGATCCTAGCGGGAGGACGTTCAGATACGCAGTATTTT
CDR3: CASSQKILAGGRSDTQYF

size: few
J: TRBJ2-5
V: TRBV7-7
D: NA
DNA: TGTGCTAGCAGCTTAGGCAGGACGGTCCAAGAGACCCAGTACTTC
CDR3: CASSLGRTVQETQYF

size: many
J: TRBJ1-2
V: TRBV6-2/TRBV6-3
D: NA
DNA: TGTGCCAGCAGCTCTAGAGAACCCGCGTCGGGCTACACCTTC
CDR3: CASSSREPASGYTF